The 10 T cell receptor beta chains below come from one sample, sequenced in a study of T cells in localized non-small cell lung cancer. The data were produced by immunoSEQ multiplex PCR, yet TCRdb's version contains in-frame clones alone and is incomplete. Of over 20,000 clones in the sample, 65% to 90% were seen once. Specimen: peripheral blood, collected before any cancer treatment. These receptors all stem from a female donor aged 60 or older with stage I lung adenocarcinoma.

V and J are TRBV5-5 and TRBJ2-7, with 8 positions matching TRBD2. V was pared by 6 bases and J by 4 bases, with 12 bases of the junction left unmatched. This CDR3 spans 15 amino acids. Looked up from germline, CDR1 is SGHKS and CDR2 is YYEKEE (reference sequence). The CDR3 here is CASTTGGGLNYEQYF. The DNA of the CDR3 is TGTGCCAGCACAACGGGCGGGGGGCTGAATTACGAGCAGTACTTC.

The chain has TRBV20-1 and TRBJ1-1; D might be TRBD1 (5 bases). The CDR3 loop spans 11 amino acids. Trimming pared 5 bases from V and 8 bases from J, leaving 12 bases between. Looked up from germline, CDR1 is DFQATT and CDR2 is SNEGSKA (reference sequence). DNA for the CDR3: TGCAGTGCTTACAGGCGCCCCGAAGCTTTCTTT. Translated, it gives CSAYRRPEAFF.

This clone was recorded only once. The J gene is TRBJ2-1, the V gene TRBV19; D may be TRBD1 or TRBD2 (5 bases each). Germline lookup yields CDR1 LNHDA and CDR2 SQIVND (reference sequence). The V and J ends lost 7 bases and 0 bases respectively, with 13 bases between them. There are 15 residues in the CDR3. CDR3 DNA: TGTGCCAGTACCAGGGACCCTAGCTCCTACAATGAGCAGTTCTTC. Amino acid sequence: CASTRDPSSYNEQFF.

The genes are TRBV7-3 and TRBJ1-1; a weak D match, TRBD1 (5 bases). The CDR3 extends over 15 amino acids. Germline CDR1 reads SGHTA; CDR2 reads FQGTGA. The V gene lost 1 base and the J gene lost 4 bases, with 13 bases spanning the gap. CDR3 nucleotides: TGTGCCAGCAGCTTAAGAGGCGGGGGAGGCACTGAAGCTTTCTTT. This sequence encodes CASSLRGGGGTEAFF.

The chain couples TRBV5-1 to TRBJ1-2; D remains unclear. V dropped 0 bases and J dropped 8 bases, with 8 bases sitting between them. The CDR3 spans 12 residues. CDR1 is SGHRS and CDR2 is YFSETQ in the germline V gene. The CDR3 sequence is CASSLEGGGYTF. The CDR3 coding sequence is TGCGCCAGCAGCTTGGAGGGAGGCGGCTACACCTTC.

By proportion, this clone is large (0.1 to 1%). V gene TRBV7-2 combines with J gene TRBJ1-5; 10 nucleotides agree with TRBD1. The CDR3 runs 16 residues. Per the germline V gene, CDR1 is SGHTA and CDR2 is FQGNSA. Trimming cost V 3 bases and J 6 bases; bases outside gene matches: 8. CDR3 nucleotides: TGTGCCAGCAGCTTCGTTGGGACAGGGGTTAGTCAGCCCCAGCATTTT. Translation gives CASSFVGTGVSQPQHF.

Remarks on this clone: The junction departs from germline at one end; a sequencing error may be responsible. The chain recombines TRBV2 with TRBJ2-7, with D possibly being TRBD1 (6 bases). The CDR3 sequence is 12 residues long. CDR1 is SNHLY, CDR2 FYNNEI, per germline. Here the CDR3 DNA reads TGTGCCAGCAGTTATTCCCGGGACAATAGGGACTTC. Protein sequence: CASSYSRDNRDF.

The chain employs TRBV19 and TRBJ1-2, with D maybe TRBD1 (6 bases). CDR3 length: 13 residues. V was cut by 7 bases and J by 7 bases, with 16 bases left in between. Per the germline V gene, CDR1 is LNHDA and CDR2 is SQIVND (reference sequence). CDR3 amino acids: CASIGQFAGGYTF. The CDR3 bases are TGTGCCAGTATTGGACAGTTTGCCGGTGGCTACACCTTC. Drawing the rest from reference TRBV19 and TRBJ1-2, the complete variable domain is DGGITQSPKYLFRKEGQNVTLSCEQNLNHDAMYWYRQDPGQGLRLIYYSQIVNDFQKGDIAEGYSVSREKKESFPLTVTSAQKNPTAFYLCASIGQFAGGYTFGSGTRLTVV.

The CDR3 reads CASSPGHGTEAFF. The CDR3 region has the DNA TGTGCCAGTAGTCCCGGACACGGCACTGAAGCTTTCTTT. J is TRBJ1-1 and V is TRBV19, with D possibly matching TRBD1 (5 bases). V lost 5 bases and J lost 4, with 11 bases in between. This CDR3 region has 13 residues. From germline, CDR1 is LNHDA and CDR2 SQIVND (reference sequence).

The chain joins TRBV11-2 to TRBJ1-4; TRBD1 might be the D (5 bases). Germline CDR1 SGHAT, CDR2 FQNNGV. The CDR3 is 17 residues long. Trimming stripped 1 base from V and 8 bases from J, with 20 bases between. Here the CDR3 reads CASSLVGLLRAPEKLFF. The CDR3 DNA sequence: TGTGCCAGCAGCTTAGTGGGATTGCTCAGGGCCCCCGAAAAACTGTTTTTT.